This T cell receptor (beta chain) was identified in a study of T cells in Graves' hyperthyroidism and ophthalmopathy. As for the study in general: Peripheral blood was taken when the disease was first diagnosed, before any treatment began.

Source material for PBMCs was 10 ml fresh peripheral blood. What was amplified from RNA transcripts were TCR beta CDR3 regions. The TCR CDR3 was amplified in a first-round RT-PCR using the HTBI primer set. TCRdb re-called the multiplex PCR reads with MiXCR, one entry per CDR3 protein. This sample has about 580,000 distinct CDR3 sequences, with approximately 15% found just once. This clonotype was seen ten or more times. Germline CDR1 and CDR2: KGHSH and LQKENI. CDR3 length equals 15 residues. The V gene lost 0 bases and the J gene lost 4 bases, with 12 bases spanning the gap. Material: blood. The chain is built from TRBV18 and TRBJ1-2; D gene uncertain. This TCR derives from a woman in her 30s with Graves' hyperthyroidism that later progressed to Graves' ophthalmopathy. The CDR3 reads CASSPPHSGPYGYTF. CDR3 DNA: TGTGCCAGCTCACCACCTCATAGTGGACCCTATGGCTACACCTTC.